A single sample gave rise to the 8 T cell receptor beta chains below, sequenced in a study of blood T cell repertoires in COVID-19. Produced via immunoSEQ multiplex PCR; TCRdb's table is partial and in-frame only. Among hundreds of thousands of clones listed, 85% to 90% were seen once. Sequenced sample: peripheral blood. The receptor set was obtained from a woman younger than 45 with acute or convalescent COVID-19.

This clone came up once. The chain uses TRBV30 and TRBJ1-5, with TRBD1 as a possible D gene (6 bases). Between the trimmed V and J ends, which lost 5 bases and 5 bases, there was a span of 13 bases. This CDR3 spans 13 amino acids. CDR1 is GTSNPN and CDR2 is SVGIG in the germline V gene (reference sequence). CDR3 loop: CAWSRQADQPQHF. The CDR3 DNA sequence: TGTGCCTGGTCGCGACAGGCAGATCAGCCCCAGCATTTT. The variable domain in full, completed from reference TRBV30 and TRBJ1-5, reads SQTIHQWPATLVQPVGSPLSLECTVEGTSNPNLYWYRQAAGRGLQLLFYSVGIGQISSEVPQNLSASRPQDRQFILSSKKLLLSDSGFYLCAWSRQADQPQHFGDGTRLSIL.

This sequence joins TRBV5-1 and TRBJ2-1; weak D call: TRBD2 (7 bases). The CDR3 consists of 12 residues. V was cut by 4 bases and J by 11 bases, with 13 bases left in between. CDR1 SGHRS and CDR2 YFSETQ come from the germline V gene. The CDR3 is CASSTSGGQQFF. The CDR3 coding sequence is TGCGCCAGCAGCACGTCGGGGGGCCAGCAGTTCTTC. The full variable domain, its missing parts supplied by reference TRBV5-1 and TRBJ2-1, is KAGVTQTPRYLIKTRGQQVTLSCSPISGHRSVSWYQQTPGQGLQFLFEYFSETQRNKGNFPGRFSGRQFSNSRSEMNVSTLELGDSALYLCASSTSGGQQFFGPGTRLTVL.

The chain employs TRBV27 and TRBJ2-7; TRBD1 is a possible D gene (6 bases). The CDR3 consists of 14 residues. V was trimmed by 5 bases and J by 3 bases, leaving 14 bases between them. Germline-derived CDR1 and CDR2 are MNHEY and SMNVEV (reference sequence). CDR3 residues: CASSQQGSLYEQYF. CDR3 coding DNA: TGTGCCAGCAGTCAGCAGGGGTCCCTCTACGAGCAGTACTTC.

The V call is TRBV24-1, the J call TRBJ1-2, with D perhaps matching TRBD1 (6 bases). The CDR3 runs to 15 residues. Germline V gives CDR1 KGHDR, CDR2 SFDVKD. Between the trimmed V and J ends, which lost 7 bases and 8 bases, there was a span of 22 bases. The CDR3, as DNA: TGTGCCACCAGCGGTTCCTCCGGGACAAGGGACGGCTACACCTTC. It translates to CATSGSSGTRDGYTF.

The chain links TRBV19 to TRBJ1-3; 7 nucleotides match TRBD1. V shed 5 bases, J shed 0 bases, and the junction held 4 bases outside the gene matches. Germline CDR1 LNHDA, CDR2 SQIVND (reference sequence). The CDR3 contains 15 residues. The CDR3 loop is CASSWDSSSGNTIYF. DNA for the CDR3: TGTGCCAGTAGTTGGGACAGCAGCTCTGGAAACACCATATATTTT.

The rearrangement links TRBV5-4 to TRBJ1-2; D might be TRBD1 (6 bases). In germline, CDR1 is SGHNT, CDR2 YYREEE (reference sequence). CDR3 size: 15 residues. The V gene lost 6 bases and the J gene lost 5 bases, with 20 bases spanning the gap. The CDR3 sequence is CASTNGQGYGYGYTF. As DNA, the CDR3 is TGTGCCAGCACAAACGGGCAGGGGTACGGGTATGGCTACACCTTC.

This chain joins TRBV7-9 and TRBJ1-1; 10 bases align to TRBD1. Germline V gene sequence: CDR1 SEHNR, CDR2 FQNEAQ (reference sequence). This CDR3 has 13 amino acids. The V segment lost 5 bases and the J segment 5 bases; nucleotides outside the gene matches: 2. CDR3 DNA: TGTGCCAGCAGCGGGACAGGGGTGACTGAAGCTTTCTTT. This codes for CASSGTGVTEAFF.

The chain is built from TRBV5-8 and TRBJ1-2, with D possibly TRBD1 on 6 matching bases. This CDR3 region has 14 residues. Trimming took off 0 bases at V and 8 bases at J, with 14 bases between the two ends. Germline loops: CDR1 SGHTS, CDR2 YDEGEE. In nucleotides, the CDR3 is TGTGCCAGCAGCTTGGAGTCAGGGGCCTGGGGCTACACCTTC. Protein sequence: CASSLESGAWGYTF. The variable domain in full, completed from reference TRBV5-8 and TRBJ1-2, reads EAGVTQSPTHLIKTRGQQATLRCSPISGHTSVYWYQQALGLGLQFLLWYDEGEERNRGNFPPRFSGRQFPNYSSELNVNALELEDSALYLCASSLESGAWGYTFGSGTRLTVV.